This T cell receptor (beta chain) was recovered during a study of T cells in localized non-small cell lung cancer. Study-wide findings and caveats: Among the tissues sampled, uninvolved adjacent lung had the highest T cell clonality, above tumor. In the blood, greater T cell density corresponded to longer overall survival. A median of roughly 55 of the top 100 tumor clones appeared in adjacent lung, which was paired and uninvolved. Heterogeneity is still possible, as just one tumor region was sequenced.

Regarding this clone: Antigen specificity is unknown.

Sequencing used immunoSEQ multiplex PCR; TCRdb keeps in-frame clones, though not all of them. The sample records about 48,000 clones, 70% to 85% being singletons. The sample here was peripheral blood, taken before any cancer treatment. This TCR was sampled from a man aged 40 to 70 with stage I squamous cell lung carcinoma.

The chain's CDR3 is CSVEEGGLDQPQHF. The CDR3 DNA is TGCAGCGTTGAAGAAGGGGGTTTAGATCAGCCCCAGCATTTT. The rearrangement links TRBV29-1 to TRBJ1-5; a possible D gene is TRBD1 (6 bases). The length of the CDR3 is 14 residues. The ends were cut back, 0 bases at V and 5 bases at J, with 11 bases in the middle. CDR1 is SQVTM, CDR2 ANQGSEA, per germline.